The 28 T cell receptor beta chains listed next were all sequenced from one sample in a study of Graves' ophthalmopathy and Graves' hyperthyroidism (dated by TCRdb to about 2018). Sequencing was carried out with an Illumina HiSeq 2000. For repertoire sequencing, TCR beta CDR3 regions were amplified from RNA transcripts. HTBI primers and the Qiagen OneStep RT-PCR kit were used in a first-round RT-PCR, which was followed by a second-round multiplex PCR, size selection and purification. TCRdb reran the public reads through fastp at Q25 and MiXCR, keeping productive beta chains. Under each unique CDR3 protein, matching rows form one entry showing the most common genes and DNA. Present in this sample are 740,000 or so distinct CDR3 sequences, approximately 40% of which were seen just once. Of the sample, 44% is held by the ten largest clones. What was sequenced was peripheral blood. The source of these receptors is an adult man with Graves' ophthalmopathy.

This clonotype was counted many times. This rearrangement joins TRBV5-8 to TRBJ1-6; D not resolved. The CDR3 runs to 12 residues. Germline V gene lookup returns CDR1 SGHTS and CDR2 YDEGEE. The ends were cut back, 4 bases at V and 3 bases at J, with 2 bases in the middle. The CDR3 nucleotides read TGTGCCAGCAGCGTCTATAATTCACCCCTCCACTTT. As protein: CASSVYNSPLHF.

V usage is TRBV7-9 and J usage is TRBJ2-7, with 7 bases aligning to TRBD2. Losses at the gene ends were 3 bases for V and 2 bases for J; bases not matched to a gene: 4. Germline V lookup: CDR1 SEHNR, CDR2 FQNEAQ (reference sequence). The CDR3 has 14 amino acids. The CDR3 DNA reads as TGTGCCAGCAGCTTTTCCGGGGGGACCTACGAGCAGTACTTC. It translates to CASSFSGGTYEQYF.

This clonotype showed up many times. CDR3 coding DNA: TGTGCCAGCAGCTTAGAGGGTGGATCCTACGAGCAGTACTTC. This sequence encodes CASSLEGGSYEQYF. This rearrangement joins TRBV7-9 to TRBJ2-7; no clear D gene. Germline-derived CDR1 and CDR2 are SEHNR and FQNEAQ (reference sequence). CDR3 length equals 14 residues. The ends were cut back, 1 base at V and 1 base at J, with 8 bases in the middle.

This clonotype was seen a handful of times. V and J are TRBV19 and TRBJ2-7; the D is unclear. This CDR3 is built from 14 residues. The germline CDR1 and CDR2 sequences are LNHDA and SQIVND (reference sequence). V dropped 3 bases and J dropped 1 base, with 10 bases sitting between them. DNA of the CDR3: TGTGCCAGTAGTATCGGGTCCGCTTCCTACGAGCAGTACTTC. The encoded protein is CASSIGSASYEQYF.

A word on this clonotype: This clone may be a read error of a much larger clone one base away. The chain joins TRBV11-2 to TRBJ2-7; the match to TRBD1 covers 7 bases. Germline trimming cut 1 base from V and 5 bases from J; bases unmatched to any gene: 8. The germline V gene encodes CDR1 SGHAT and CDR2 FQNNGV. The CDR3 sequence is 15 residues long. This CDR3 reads CASSLGRGSRDEQYF. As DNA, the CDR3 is TGTGCCAGCAGCTTAGGCAGGGGGTCTCGGGACGAGCAGTACTTC.

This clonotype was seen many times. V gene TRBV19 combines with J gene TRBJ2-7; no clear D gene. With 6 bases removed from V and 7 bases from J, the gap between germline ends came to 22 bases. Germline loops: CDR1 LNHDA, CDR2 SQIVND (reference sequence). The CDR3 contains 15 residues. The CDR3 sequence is CASRPSGSYLSEQYF. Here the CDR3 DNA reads TGTGCCAGTAGGCCCTCCGGGTCCTATCTTTCTGAGCAGTACTTC.

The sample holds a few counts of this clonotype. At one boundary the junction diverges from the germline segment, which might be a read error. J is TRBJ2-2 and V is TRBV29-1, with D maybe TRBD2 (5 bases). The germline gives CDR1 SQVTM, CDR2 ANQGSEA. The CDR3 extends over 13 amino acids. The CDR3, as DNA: TGCAGCGTTGGAGGTCAGAACACCGGGGAGCTGTCTTGG. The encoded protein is CSVGGQNTGELSW.

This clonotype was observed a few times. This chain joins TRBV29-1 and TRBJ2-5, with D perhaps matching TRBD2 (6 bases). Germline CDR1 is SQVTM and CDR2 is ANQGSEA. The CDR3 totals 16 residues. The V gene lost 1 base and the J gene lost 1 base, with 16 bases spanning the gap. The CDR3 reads CSVEGKRLGGQETQYF. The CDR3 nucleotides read TGCAGCGTTGAAGGTAAAAGGCTGGGAGGCCAAGAGACCCAGTACTTC.

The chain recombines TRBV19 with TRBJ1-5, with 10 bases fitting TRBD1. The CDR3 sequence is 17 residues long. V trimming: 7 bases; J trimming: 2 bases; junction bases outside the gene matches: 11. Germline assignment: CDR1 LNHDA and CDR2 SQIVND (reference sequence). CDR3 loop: CASTRDRGLGGNQPQHF. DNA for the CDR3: TGTGCCAGTACGAGGGACAGGGGACTTGGGGGCAATCAGCCCCAGCATTTT.

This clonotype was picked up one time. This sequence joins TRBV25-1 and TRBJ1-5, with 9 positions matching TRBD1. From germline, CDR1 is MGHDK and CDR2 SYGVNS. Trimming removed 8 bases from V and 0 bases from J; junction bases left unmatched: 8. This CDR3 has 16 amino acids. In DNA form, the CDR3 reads TGTGCCAGCTCACCCCGGGACAGGGTTAGCAATCAGCCCCAGCATTTT. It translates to CASSPRDRVSNQPQHF.

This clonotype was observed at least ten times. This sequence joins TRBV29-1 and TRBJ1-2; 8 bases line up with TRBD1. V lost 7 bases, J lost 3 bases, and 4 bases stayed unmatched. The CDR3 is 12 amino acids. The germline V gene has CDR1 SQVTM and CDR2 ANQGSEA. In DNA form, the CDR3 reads TGCAGCGGCCTACAGGGGGACTATGGCTACACCTTC. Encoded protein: CSGLQGDYGYTF.

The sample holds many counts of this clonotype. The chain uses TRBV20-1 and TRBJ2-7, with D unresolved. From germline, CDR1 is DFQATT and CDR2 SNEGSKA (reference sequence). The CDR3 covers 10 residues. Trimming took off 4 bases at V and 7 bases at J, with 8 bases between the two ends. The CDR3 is CSAKAGEQYF. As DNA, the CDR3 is TGCAGTGCTAAAGCAGGAGAGCAGTACTTC.

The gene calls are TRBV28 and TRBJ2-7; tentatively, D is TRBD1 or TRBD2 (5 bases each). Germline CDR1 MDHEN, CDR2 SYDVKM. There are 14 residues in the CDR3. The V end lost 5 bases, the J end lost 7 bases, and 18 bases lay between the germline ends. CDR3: CASSEHSAGGEQYF. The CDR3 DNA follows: TGTGCCAGCAGTGAACATAGCGCTGGGGGTGAGCAGTACTTC.

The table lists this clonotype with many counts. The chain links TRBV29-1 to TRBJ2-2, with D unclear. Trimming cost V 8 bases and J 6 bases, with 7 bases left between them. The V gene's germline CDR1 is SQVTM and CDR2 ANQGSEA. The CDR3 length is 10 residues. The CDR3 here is CSLIAGELFF. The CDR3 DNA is TGCAGCTTAATAGCCGGGGAGCTGTTTTTT.

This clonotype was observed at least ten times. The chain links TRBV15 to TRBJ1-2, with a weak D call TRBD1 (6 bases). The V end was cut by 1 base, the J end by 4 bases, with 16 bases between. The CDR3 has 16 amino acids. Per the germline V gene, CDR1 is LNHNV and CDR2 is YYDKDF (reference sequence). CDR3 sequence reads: CATSRGEIDRLYGYTF. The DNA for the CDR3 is TGTGCCACCAGCAGAGGAGAAATAGACAGGCTCTATGGCTACACCTTC.

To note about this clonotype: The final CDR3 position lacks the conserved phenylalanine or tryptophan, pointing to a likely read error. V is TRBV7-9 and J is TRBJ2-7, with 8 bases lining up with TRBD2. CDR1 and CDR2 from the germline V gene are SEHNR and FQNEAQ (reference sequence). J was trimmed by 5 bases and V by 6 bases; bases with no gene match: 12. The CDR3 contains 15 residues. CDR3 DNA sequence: TGTGCCAGCAGTCCGGAGCGGGAGAGTTTCCACGAGCAGTACCTC. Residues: CASSPERESFHEQYL.

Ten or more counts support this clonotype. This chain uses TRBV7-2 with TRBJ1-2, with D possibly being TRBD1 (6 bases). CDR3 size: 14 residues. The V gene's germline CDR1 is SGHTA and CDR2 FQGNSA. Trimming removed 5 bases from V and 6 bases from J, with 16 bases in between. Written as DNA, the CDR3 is TGTGCCAGCAGCCCAACAGGGTCGAAGCATGGCTACACCTTC. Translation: CASSPTGSKHGYTF.

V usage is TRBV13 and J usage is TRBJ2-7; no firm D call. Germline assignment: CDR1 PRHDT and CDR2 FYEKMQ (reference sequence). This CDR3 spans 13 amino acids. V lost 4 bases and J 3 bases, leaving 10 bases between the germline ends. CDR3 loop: CASSSTDRYEQYF. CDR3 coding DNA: TGTGCCAGCAGCTCCACGGATCGCTACGAGCAGTACTTC.

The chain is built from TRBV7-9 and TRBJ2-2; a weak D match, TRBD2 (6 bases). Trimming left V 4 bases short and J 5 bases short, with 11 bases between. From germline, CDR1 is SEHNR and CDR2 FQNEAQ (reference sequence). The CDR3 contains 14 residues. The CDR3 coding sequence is TGTGCCAGCAGCTATCTCGGGGGAACCGGGGAGCTGTTTTTT. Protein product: CASSYLGGTGELFF.

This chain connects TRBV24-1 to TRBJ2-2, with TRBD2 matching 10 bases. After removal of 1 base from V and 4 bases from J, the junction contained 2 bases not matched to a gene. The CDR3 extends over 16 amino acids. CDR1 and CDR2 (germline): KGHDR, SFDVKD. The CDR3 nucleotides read TGTGCCACCAGTGATTTTACTAGCGGGACCACCGGGGAGCTGTTTTTT. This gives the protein CATSDFTSGTTGELFF.

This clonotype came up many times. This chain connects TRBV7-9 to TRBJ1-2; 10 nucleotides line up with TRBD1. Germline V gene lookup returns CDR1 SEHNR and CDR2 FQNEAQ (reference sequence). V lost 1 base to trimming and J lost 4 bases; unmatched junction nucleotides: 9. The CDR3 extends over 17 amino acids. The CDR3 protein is CASSLGPGQGLGYGYTF. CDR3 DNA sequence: TGTGCCAGCAGCTTAGGACCGGGACAGGGGTTAGGCTATGGCTACACCTTC.

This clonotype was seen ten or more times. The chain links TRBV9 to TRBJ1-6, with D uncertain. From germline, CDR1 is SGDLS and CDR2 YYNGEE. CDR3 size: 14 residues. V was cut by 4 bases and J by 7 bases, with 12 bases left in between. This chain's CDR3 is CASSQGGSNSPLHF. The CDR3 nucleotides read TGTGCCAGCAGCCAAGGCGGCAGCAATTCACCCCTCCACTTT.

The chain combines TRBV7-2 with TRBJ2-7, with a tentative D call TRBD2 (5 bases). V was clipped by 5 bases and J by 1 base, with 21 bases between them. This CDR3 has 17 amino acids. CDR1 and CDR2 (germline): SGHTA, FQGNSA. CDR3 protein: CASSQTFGLTYSYEQYF. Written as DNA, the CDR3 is TGTGCCAGCAGCCAGACTTTCGGACTCACCTATTCCTACGAGCAGTACTTC.

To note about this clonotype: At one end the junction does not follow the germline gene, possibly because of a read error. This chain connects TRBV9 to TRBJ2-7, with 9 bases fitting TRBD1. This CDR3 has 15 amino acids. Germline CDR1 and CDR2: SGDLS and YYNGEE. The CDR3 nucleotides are TGCGCCAGCAGCCACGTAAACAGGGGGCCCGACGAGCAGTACTTC. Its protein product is CASSHVNRGPDEQYF.

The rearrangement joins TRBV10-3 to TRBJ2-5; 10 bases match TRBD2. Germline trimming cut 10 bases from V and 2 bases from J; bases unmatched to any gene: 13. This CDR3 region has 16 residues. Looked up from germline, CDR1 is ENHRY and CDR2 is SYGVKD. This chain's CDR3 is CASMGRLAGAQETQYF. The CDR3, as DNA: TGTGCCAGCATGGGTCGGCTAGCGGGAGCACAAGAGACCCAGTACTTC.

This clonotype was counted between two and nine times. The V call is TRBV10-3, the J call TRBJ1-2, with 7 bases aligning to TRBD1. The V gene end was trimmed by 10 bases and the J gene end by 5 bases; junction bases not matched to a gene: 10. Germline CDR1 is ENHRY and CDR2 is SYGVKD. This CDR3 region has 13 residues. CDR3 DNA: TGTGCCAGCAGACGAGGGACAGAATATGGCTACACCTTC. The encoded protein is CASRRGTEYGYTF.

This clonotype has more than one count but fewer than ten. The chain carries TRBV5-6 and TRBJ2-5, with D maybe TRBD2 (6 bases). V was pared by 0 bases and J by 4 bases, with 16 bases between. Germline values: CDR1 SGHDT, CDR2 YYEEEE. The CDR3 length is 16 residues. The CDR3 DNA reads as TGTGCCAGCAGCTTGGATGCGCTAGCGTTTGGAGAGACCCAGTACTTC. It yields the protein CASSLDALAFGETQYF.

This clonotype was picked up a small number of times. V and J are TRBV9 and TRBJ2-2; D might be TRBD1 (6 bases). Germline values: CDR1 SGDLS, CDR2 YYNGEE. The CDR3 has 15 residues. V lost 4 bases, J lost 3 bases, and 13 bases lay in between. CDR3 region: CASSPTGLDTGELFF. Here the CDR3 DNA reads TGTGCCAGCAGCCCTACAGGGTTAGACACCGGGGAGCTGTTTTTT.